This T cell receptor beta chain was sequenced for a study of T cells of healthy individuals. A note on this clonotype: Possible read error: a much larger clone is one base away.

Each CDR3 protein is one row after TCRdb ran MiXCR on the 5' RACE reads. The sample includes around 79,000 distinct CDR3 sequences, roughly 5.1% seen only once; the top ten take roughly 7.1%. The sequence derives from a female donor in good health.

Here the CDR3 reads CASSQDRLAGRDTQYF. In nucleotides, the CDR3 is TGTGCCAGCAGCCAAGATCGACTAGCGGGAAGAGATACGCAGTATTTT. The rearrangement links TRBV3-1 to TRBJ2-3; 11 positions agree with TRBD2. The CDR3 spans 16 residues. CDR1 and CDR2 (germline): LGHDT, YNNKEL (reference sequence). Losses at the gene ends were 0 bases for V and 5 bases for J; bases not matched to a gene: 4.